Below, one T cell receptor (beta chain) is given with its context. Its antigen is currently unknown. PCR amplification relied on 60 Vbeta primers (plus 13 Jbeta primers). Profiled with immunoSEQ multiplex PCR; TCRdb holds only in-frame clones, not every one. The sample includes fewer than 65,000 clones, about 82% of them seen just once. The data were taken from a study of cytomegalovirus exposure and HLA in healthy donors. Study in general: The 95 million to 120 million unique TCR beta sequences, from about 180 million T cells, were found by an earlier analysis.

V was cut by 1 base and J by 2 bases, with 20 bases left in between. CDR3 length: 18 amino acids. Germline V gene lookup returns CDR1 SGHDN and CDR2 FVKESK. Study outcomes and limitations: The presence/absence work took it that sequencing depth was about the same across donors. TCR sequences were mostly rare, though some public TCRs occurred in many donors. In vitro experiments confirmed that a few CMV-associated chains were specific for CMV antigens.

The sequence derives from a man aged 25 to 45 in good health and CMV-seronegative. Specimen: PBMCs. The chain employs TRBV14 and TRBJ1-1; tentative D call: TRBD1 (6 bases). The CDR3 protein is CASSQAPQGTIPNTEAFF. CDR3 DNA: TGTGCCAGCAGCCAAGCACCCCAGGGGACAATTCCAAACACTGAAGCTTTCTTT.